The 9 T cell receptor beta chains reported below all come from one sample, sequenced in a study of cytomegalovirus exposure and HLA in healthy donors. The primer mix had 60 Vbeta and 13 Jbeta primers. The table came from immunoSEQ multiplex PCR; TCRdb's copy has only in-frame clones and leaves some out. The data contain around 100,000 clones, approximately 81% of them singletons. Input material: PBMCs. The receptor source for this set is a woman in her late teens or twenties in good health and CMV-seropositive.

This clone was detected once. This chain connects TRBV6-5 to TRBJ2-1; 12 bases align to TRBD2. The J segment lost 6 bases and the V segment lost 4 bases, leaving 7 bases of the junction unmatched. From germline, CDR1 is MNHEY and CDR2 SVGAGI. This CDR3 has 16 residues. CDR3 sequence (DNA): TGTGCCAGCAGTTTTACCGGGACTAGCGGGTTCAATGAGCAGTTCTTC. Translation: CASSFTGTSGFNEQFF.

The V gene is TRBV5-4, the J gene TRBJ1-2, with a possible D match to TRBD1 (6 bases). CDR1 and CDR2 (germline): SGHNT, YYREEE (reference sequence). The CDR3 has 14 residues. The V end lost 3 bases, the J end lost 0 bases, and 9 bases lay between the germline ends. In DNA form, the CDR3 reads TGTGCCAGCAGCTCGGACAGATCTAACTATGGCTACACCTTC. Translated, it gives CASSSDRSNYGYTF.

Comments on this clone: This sample includes further DNA sequences coding for the same CDR3. This chain connects TRBV12-5 to TRBJ1-6; 7 nucleotides line up with TRBD1. V lost 4 bases and J lost 2; bases outside the gene matches: 2. The germline CDR1 and CDR2 sequences are LGHNT and FRNRAP. This CDR3 has 15 amino acids. The CDR3: CASGSQGAYNSPLHF. The CDR3, as DNA: TGTGCTAGTGGTTCCCAGGGGGCCTATAATTCACCCCTCCACTTT.

This chain links TRBV27 with TRBJ1-1; D uncertain. The CDR3 sequence is 13 residues long. Germline V gene sequence: CDR1 MNHEY, CDR2 SMNVEV (reference sequence). The V and J ends lost 2 bases and 6 bases respectively, with 10 bases between them. The CDR3 DNA is TGTGCCAGCAGTTTACTCGGAGGGCCTGAAGCTTTCTTT. It encodes CASSLLGGPEAFF.

CDR3 nucleotides: TGTGCCAGCAGTTTATCGATCGCGTACGAGCAGTACTTC. Protein: CASSLSIAYEQYF. The chain has TRBV27 and TRBJ2-7; D unclear. The CDR3 spans 13 residues. CDR1 MNHEY and CDR2 SMNVEV come from the germline V gene (reference sequence). Trimming removed 0 bases at V and 4 bases at J, with 7 bases between.

This clone occurred a few times. The CDR3 sequence: CASSQELAGGGDEQFF. The CDR3 nucleotides are TGTGCCAGCAGCCAAGAACTAGCGGGAGGGGGGGATGAGCAGTTCTTC. This chain joins TRBV4-2 and TRBJ2-1; 13 bases align to TRBD2. The V and J ends lost 0 bases and 8 bases, in that order; junction bases with no gene match: 4. Germline V gives CDR1 LGHNA, CDR2 YNFKEQ. CDR3 length: 16 amino acids.

This clone has only a few counts. This rearrangement joins TRBV5-4 to TRBJ2-1; D not resolved. The V end was cut by 0 bases, the J end by 4 bases, with 11 bases between. This CDR3 is built from 15 residues. Germline-derived CDR1 and CDR2 are SGHNT and YYREEE (reference sequence). Here the CDR3 DNA reads TGTGCCAGCAGCTTGGATGTGGTCGGGTACAATGAGCAGTTCTTC. It specifies CASSLDVVGYNEQFF. Looking up the rest from reference TRBV5-4 and TRBJ2-1 gives the full variable domain: ETGVTQSPTHLIKTRGQQVTLRCSSQSGHNTVSWYQQALGQGPQFIFQYYREEENGRGNFPPRFSGLQFPNYSSELNVNALELDDSALYLCASSLDVVGYNEQFFGPGTRLTVL.

The J gene is TRBJ2-7, the V gene TRBV9; 9 bases agree with TRBD1. V gave up 4 bases and J gave up 2 bases; unmatched junction bases: 4. Germline V lookup: CDR1 SGDLS, CDR2 YYNGEE. The length of the CDR3 is 14 residues. CDR3 amino acids: CASSLRDRAYEQYF. The CDR3 DNA sequence: TGTGCCAGCAGCCTTAGGGACAGGGCCTACGAGCAGTACTTC.

There are a few counts of this clone. The chain combines TRBV30 with TRBJ1-1; a possible D gene is TRBD1 (6 bases). The CDR3 totals 11 residues. The germline V gene has CDR1 GTSNPN and CDR2 SVGIG (reference sequence). The V end lost 6 bases, the J end lost 4 bases, and 9 bases lay between the germline ends. This CDR3 is CACTGFTEAFF. For the CDR3, the DNA is TGTGCCTGTACAGGGTTCACTGAAGCTTTCTTT.